This TCR beta chain was recorded in a study of control samples from healthy donors and cancer patients. J gave up 1 base and V 6 bases, and 8 bases lay outside the gene matches. The CDR3 is 15 residues long. The germline gives CDR1 MNHNY, CDR2 SVGAGI (reference sequence). TCRdb's copy holds only in-frame clones and misses some; the assay was immunoSEQ multiplex PCR. The profile shows 150,000 to 200,000 clones, 91% of them singletons. This clonotype was sampled from a young woman in good health. V and J are TRBV6-6 and TRBJ1-1, with 7 positions matching TRBD1. Sequencing was performed on blood. This CDR3 is CASRTTGVANTEAFF. The DNA of the CDR3 is TGTGCCAGCAGGACAACAGGGGTCGCGAACACTGAAGCTTTCTTT.